The clone carrying this TCR beta chain was seen just once. Per the authors' pipeline: By means of reference gene primer amplification, nucleated cell counts were estimated. Sequenced by immunoSEQ multiplex PCR; TCRdb stores in-frame clones only, minus some. That table is the source of V, J and clone size, and D and trimming were worked out from the DNA. The table lists more than 95,000 clones, about 89% of them singletons. These data are taken from a study of blood T cell repertoires in COVID-19. Study-level information: Some COVID-19 samples were acute and others convalescent; all came from the United States, Italy and Spain. In each case, the material was cDNA or gDNA derived from T cells, B-cell-depleted T cells, or PBMCs.

This TCR was recovered from a woman aged 55-75 years with acute or convalescent COVID-19. Sequencing used peripheral blood.

CDR3 region: CASGLSGSNEQFF. The DNA of the CDR3 is TGTGCCAGCGGCCTTAGCGGGAGCAATGAGCAGTTCTTC. The J gene is TRBJ2-1, the V gene TRBV6-5, with 9 bases aligning to TRBD2. The germline CDR1 and CDR2 sequences are MNHEY and SVGAGI. Trimming took 8 bases from V and 6 from J; bases not matched to a gene: 5. This CDR3 spans 13 amino acids.